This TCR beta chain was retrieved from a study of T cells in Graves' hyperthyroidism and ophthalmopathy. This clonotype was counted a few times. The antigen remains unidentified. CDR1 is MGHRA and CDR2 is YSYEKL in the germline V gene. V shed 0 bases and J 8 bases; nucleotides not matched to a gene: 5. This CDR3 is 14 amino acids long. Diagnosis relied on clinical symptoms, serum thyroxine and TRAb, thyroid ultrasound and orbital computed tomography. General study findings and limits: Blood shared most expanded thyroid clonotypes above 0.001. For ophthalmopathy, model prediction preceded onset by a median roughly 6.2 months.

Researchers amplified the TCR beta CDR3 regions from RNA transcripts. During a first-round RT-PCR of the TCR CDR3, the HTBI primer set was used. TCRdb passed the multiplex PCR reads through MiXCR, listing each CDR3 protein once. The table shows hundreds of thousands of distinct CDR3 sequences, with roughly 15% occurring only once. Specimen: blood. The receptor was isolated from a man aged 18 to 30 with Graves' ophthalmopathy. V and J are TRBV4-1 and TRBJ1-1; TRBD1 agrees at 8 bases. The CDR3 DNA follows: TGCGCCAGCAGCCAAGAATTATGGGACAGGGAAGCTTTCTTT. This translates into CASSQELWDREAFF.